The 29 T cell receptor beta chains listed next were all sequenced from one sample in a study of spatial heterogeneity in lung cancer. Time point reported: sample taken at primary tumor resection. Whole RNA, isolated from tumor, nontumor lung or frozen PBMC, was sequenced without prior sorting. TCRdb re-derived calls from the 5' RACE reads in MiXCR, one entry per CDR3 protein. The sample has some 37,000 distinct CDR3 sequences, 6% to 8% seen once. The source material was PBMCs, sampled at surgery. Receptors were obtained from a male donor with early-stage non-small cell lung cancer.

This clonotype was picked up many times. V gene TRBV7-6 combines with J gene TRBJ2-7; 8 bases fit TRBD2. V shed 6 bases and J 2 bases; nucleotides not matched to a gene: 9. CDR1 and CDR2 (germline): SGHVS, FNYEAQ. The CDR3 is made up of 15 amino acids. CDR3 in amino acids: CASSLSSGSTYEQYF. CDR3 coding DNA: TGTGCCAGCAGTCTTTCTAGCGGGTCTACCTACGAGCAGTACTTC. Complete variable domain (other parts from reference TRBV7-6 and TRBJ2-7): GAGVSQSPRYKVTKRGQDVALRCDPISGHVSLYWYRQALGQGPEFLTYFNYEAQQDKSGLPNDRFSAERPEGSISTLTIQRTEQRDSAMYRCASSLSSGSTYEQYFGPGTRLTVT.

The gene calls are TRBV12-3 or TRBV12-4 and TRBJ1-4, with D possibly matching TRBD1 (5 bases). V lost 3 bases, J lost 7 bases, and 12 bases lay in between. The CDR3 is made up of 14 amino acids. For the CDR3, the DNA is TGTGCCAGCAGTTTTGGGGGGTCTGGTGAAAAACTGTTTTTT. It translates to CASSFGGSGEKLFF.

This clonotype was counted between two and nine times. This sequence joins TRBV7-9 and TRBJ2-5; D is uncertain. Trimming stripped 5 bases from V and 4 bases from J, with 8 bases between. The CDR3 is 12 amino acids. CDR1 is SEHNR, CDR2 FQNEAQ, per germline (reference sequence). The CDR3 loop reads CASSMTGETQYF. The DNA for the CDR3 is TGTGCCAGCAGCATGACCGGAGAGACCCAGTACTTC.

With respect to this clonotype: A much larger clone lies one base from this, so it may be a read error. The gene calls are TRBV27 and TRBJ1-2; 7 bases are a match to TRBD1. This CDR3 is 12 amino acids long. The germline V gene has CDR1 MNHEY and CDR2 SMNVEV (reference sequence). The CDR3 reads CANSPGTVGYTF. The CDR3, as DNA: TGTGCCAACAGTCCAGGGACAGTCGGCTACACCTTC.

This clonotype was counted many times. The gene calls are TRBV6-4 and TRBJ2-1; D is unclear. The length of the CDR3 is 13 residues. The ends were cut back, 5 bases at V and 4 bases at J, with 9 bases in the middle. From germline, CDR1 is MRHNA and CDR2 SNTAGT. This CDR3 is CASSKELYNEQFF. The DNA for the CDR3 is TGTGCCAGCAGTAAGGAATTGTACAATGAGCAGTTCTTC.

This clonotype has at least ten counts. The rearrangement links TRBV29-1 to TRBJ2-7, with a possible D match to TRBD1 (6 bases). V was cut by 4 bases and J by 2 bases, with 12 bases left in between. Per the germline V gene, CDR1 is SQVTM and CDR2 is ANQGSEA. The CDR3 length is 13 residues. CDR3: CSVARGTTYEQYF. The CDR3 DNA reads TGCAGCGTTGCAAGGGGGACGACCTACGAGCAGTACTTC.

This clonotype was seen a few times. This chain links TRBV4-1 with TRBJ1-1; TRBD1 might be the D (6 bases). The CDR3 has 15 amino acids. Trimming removed 0 bases at V and 0 bases at J, with 8 bases between. The V gene's germline CDR1 is MGHRA and CDR2 YSYEKL. CDR3 nucleotide sequence: TGCGCCAGCAGCCAAGATAGGGACATGAACACTGAAGCTTTCTTT. Translating gives CASSQDRDMNTEAFF.

The sample holds many counts of this clonotype. The J gene is TRBJ2-1, the V gene TRBV7-2; D call uncertain. This CDR3 contains 16 residues. In germline, CDR1 is SGHTA, CDR2 FQGNSA. Deletions cut 5 bases from V and 6 bases from J, with 20 bases between. CDR3 region: CASSPSGMVAGNEQFF. The DNA for the CDR3 is TGTGCCAGCAGCCCCAGTGGGATGGTAGCCGGCAATGAGCAGTTCTTC.

The chain links TRBV27 to TRBJ2-3; D uncertain. The CDR3 loop spans 13 amino acids. Germline V gives CDR1 MNHEY, CDR2 SMNVEV (reference sequence). Trimming shortened V by 8 bases and J by 0 bases, and 9 bases separated the two germline ends. CDR3 sequence (DNA): TGTGCCAGCTCCCTATCTAGCACAGATACGCAGTATTTT. Amino acids: CASSLSSTDTQYF.

This clonotype has a handful of counts. The V call is TRBV7-9, the J call TRBJ1-1; D unclear. The CDR3 is 15 residues long. Germline loops: CDR1 SEHNR, CDR2 FQNEAQ (reference sequence). V gave up 5 bases and J gave up 1 base, with 14 bases separating them. Here the CDR3 DNA reads TGTGCCAGCAGCGTGCCCGGCCGGGCGAACACTGAAGCTTTCTTT. Its translation: CASSVPGRANTEAFF.

The sample holds many counts of this clonotype. The chain recombines TRBV29-1 with TRBJ1-2; no reliable D call. CDR3 length: 13 amino acids. The V and J ends lost 3 bases and 8 bases respectively, with 16 bases between them. Germline V gene sequence: CDR1 SQVTM, CDR2 ANQGSEA. This CDR3 is CSVEIFGTSGYTF. The CDR3 DNA follows: TGCAGCGTTGAGATCTTCGGCACGTCAGGCTACACCTTC.

This clonotype has ten or more counts. This chain links TRBV29-1 with TRBJ2-5; 7 bases line up with TRBD1. The CDR3 loop spans 12 amino acids. V was pared by 4 bases and J by 4 bases, with 3 bases of the junction left unmatched. Germline CDR1 reads SQVTM; CDR2 reads ANQGSEA. CDR3 bases: TGCAGCGTTGGAGGGGGCGGAGAGACCCAGTACTTC. Amino acid sequence: CSVGGGGETQYF.

Ten or more counts support this clonotype. The rearrangement links TRBV30 to TRBJ2-1; the D is unclear. This CDR3 has 12 residues. Germline CDR1 and CDR2: GTSNPN and SVGIG (reference sequence). Trimming removed 0 bases from V and 5 bases from J, with 5 bases in between. The CDR3 DNA is TGTGCCTGGAGTGTGTCCCACAATGAGCAGTTCTTC. Translated, it gives CAWSVSHNEQFF.

In its sample, this clonotype was seen a few times. The DNA for the CDR3 is TGCGCCAGCAGCGGGGACAGGGGGCCGGGGGAGACCCAGTACTTC. Protein product: CASSGDRGPGETQYF. The chain employs TRBV5-1 and TRBJ2-5; 12 bases align to TRBD1. Germline CDR1 reads SGHRS; CDR2 reads YFSETQ. The CDR3 consists of 15 residues. V trimming: 4 bases; J trimming: 5 bases; junction bases outside the gene matches: 6.

Many counts were recorded for this clonotype. The genes are TRBV21-1 and TRBJ1-1; TRBD1 is taken as the D call from the table, unchecked against the DNA. TRBV21-1 is a listed pseudogene. The CDR3 has 10 amino acids. The CDR3 DNA is TGTGCCAGCATCCCCTTCAAAGCTTTCTTT. Translating it yields CASIPFKAFF.

A few counts support this clonotype. The rearrangement joins TRBV20-1 to TRBJ1-5; no reliable D call. V shed 0 bases and J shed 4 bases, with 13 bases lying between them. The CDR3 runs 15 residues. CDR1 is DFQATT, CDR2 SNEGSKA, per germline (reference sequence). The CDR3 loop is CSARDESRRNQPQHF. CDR3 nucleotide sequence: TGCAGTGCTAGAGATGAGAGTAGGAGAAATCAGCCCCAGCATTTT.

The rearrangement uses TRBV5-5 and TRBJ2-7, with a tentative D call TRBD2 (6 bases). Between the trimmed V and J ends, which lost 6 bases and 6 bases, there was a span of 16 bases. The CDR3 contains 13 residues. Germline V gives CDR1 SGHKS, CDR2 YYEKEE (reference sequence). This chain's CDR3 is CASTWQEGREQYV. The CDR3 nucleotides read TGTGCCAGCACGTGGCAGGAGGGGCGCGAGCAGTACGTC.

Many counts were recorded for this clonotype. The genes are TRBV12-3 or TRBV12-4 and TRBJ2-3, with TRBD2 matching 8 bases. The CDR3 has 14 residues. Trimming took 5 bases from V and 2 from J; bases not matched to a gene: 3. The CDR3 loop is CASSRGGTTDTQYF. DNA for the CDR3: TGTGCCAGCAGTCGCGGGGGGACCACAGATACGCAGTATTTT.

In this sample, this clonotype turned up many times. The V gene is TRBV5-1, the J gene TRBJ2-7, with 10 bases that match TRBD1. From germline, CDR1 is SGHRS and CDR2 YFSETQ. The CDR3 spans 15 residues. V lost 2 bases and J lost 0; bases outside the gene matches: 2. CDR3: CASSFGQGDSYEQYF. CDR3 DNA: TGCGCCAGCAGCTTTGGACAGGGGGACTCCTACGAGCAGTACTTC.

In its sample, this clonotype was seen many times. The gene calls are TRBV19 and TRBJ1-5, with D possibly matching TRBD1 (5 bases). V lost 8 bases and J lost 0, with 14 bases in between. The germline CDR1 and CDR2 sequences are LNHDA and SQIVND (reference sequence). The CDR3 runs to 15 residues. CDR3 in amino acids: CASSRQTNSNQPQHF. The CDR3 DNA sequence: TGTGCCAGTTCCCGACAGACAAATAGCAATCAGCCCCAGCATTTT. The whole variable domain, remainder taken from reference TRBV19 and TRBJ1-5, is DGGITQSPKYLFRKEGQNVTLSCEQNLNHDAMYWYRQDPGQGLRLIYYSQIVNDFQKGDIAEGYSVSREKKESFPLTVTSAQKNPTAFYLCASSRQTNSNQPQHFGDGTRLSIL.

Worth noting for this clonotype: This may be a read error, as it is one base from a much larger clone. The V and J genes are TRBV6-2 or TRBV6-3 and TRBJ1-1; maybe TRBD1 (6 bases). The V and J ends lost 4 bases and 5 bases respectively, with 11 bases between them. CDR3 length: 13 residues. Germline assignment: CDR1 MNHEY and CDR2 SVGEGT. DNA for the CDR3: TGTGCCAGCAGTTCGGGGGGCATAACTGAAGCTTTCTTT. This codes for CASSSGGITEAFF.

This clonotype was counted ten times or more. The V call is TRBV29-1, the J call TRBJ2-7, with D maybe TRBD1 (6 bases). The CDR3 extends over 11 amino acids. Germline V gene data show CDR1 as SQVTM and CDR2 as ANQGSEA. Here the CDR3 reads CRAGRGHEQYV. CDR3 sequence (DNA): TGCAGGGCAGGCAGGGGCCACGAGCAGTACGTC.

The rearrangement uses TRBV4-1 and TRBJ1-1; no reliable D call. V was cut by 1 base and J by 3 bases, with 21 bases left in between. Germline loops: CDR1 MGHRA, CDR2 YSYEKL. The CDR3 contains 18 residues. The CDR3 DNA sequence: TGCGCCAGCAGCCAAGTTGAAGGTGTGAACACCGGGGACACTGAAGCTTTCTTT. This translates into CASSQVEGVNTGDTEAFF.

In this sample, this clonotype turned up a few times. J is TRBJ1-2 and V is TRBV5-5; no clear D gene. The V gene's germline CDR1 is SGHKS and CDR2 YYEKEE (reference sequence). V lost 0 bases to trimming and J lost 4 bases, with 10 bases between them. CDR3 length: 14 amino acids. As DNA, the CDR3 is TGTGCCAGCAGCTTGGGGTTGGCAACCTATGGCTACACCTTC. Translating gives CASSLGLATYGYTF.

As for this clonotype: A much larger clone differs by one base, so this may be a read error. This rearrangement joins TRBV27 to TRBJ2-1; 7 nucleotides match TRBD1. The CDR3 has 15 amino acids. The germline gives CDR1 MNHEY, CDR2 SMNVEV (reference sequence). V trimming: 6 bases; J trimming: 7 bases; junction bases outside the gene matches: 12. CDR3 nucleotides: TGTGCCAGCAGAGCCAGACAGGGTGGTATTAATGAGCAGTTCTTC. Translating it yields CASRARQGGINEQFF.

V usage is TRBV4-2 and J usage is TRBJ1-5; unclear D gene. V lost 0 bases to trimming and J lost 3 bases, with 6 bases between them. CDR3 size: 14 residues. The germline CDR1 and CDR2 sequences are LGHNA and YNFKEQ. CDR3 region: CASSQDLNNQPQHF. For the CDR3, the DNA is TGTGCCAGCAGCCAAGATTTAAACAATCAGCCCCAGCATTTT.

This clonotype has at least ten counts. The chain employs TRBV20-1 and TRBJ2-7, with TRBD2 matching 11 bases. Germline trimming cut 6 bases from V and 0 bases from J; bases unmatched to any gene: 10. CDR1 and CDR2 (germline): DFQATT, SNEGSKA (reference sequence). The CDR3 has 16 residues. As DNA, the CDR3 is TGCAGTGCGAACACCGGGACTAGCGGAAGCTCCTACGAGCAGTACTTC. This codes for CSANTGTSGSSYEQYF.

This clonotype occurred many times. This chain links TRBV12-3 or TRBV12-4 with TRBJ2-3; no definite D call. V dropped 3 bases and J dropped 5 bases, with 12 bases sitting between them. The CDR3 contains 14 residues. CDR3 region: CASSFDRRGDTQYF. The CDR3 DNA reads as TGTGCCAGCAGTTTTGATCGCCGCGGAGATACGCAGTATTTT.

Worth noting for this clonotype: One base away lies a much larger clone, so this may be a sequencing read error. The chain carries TRBV7-3 and TRBJ2-1; a weak D match, TRBD2 (5 bases). Germline assignment: CDR1 SGHTA and CDR2 FQGTGA. The CDR3 sequence is 15 residues long. The CDR3 nucleotides read TGTGCCAGCAGCTCGGGCTCCCAACTAGGCAATGAGCATTTCTTC. Protein sequence: CASSSGSQLGNEHFF.